This TCR beta chain was sequenced during a study of shared clonotypes between healthy human individuals. CD8 cells classed as naive were CD45RO-negative and positively selected for CCR7, excluding terminally differentiated effector memory CD45RA+ cells. Worth noting for this clone: Its antigen is undetermined.

The V end was cut by 7 bases, the J end by 0 bases, with 16 bases between. In germline, CDR1 is SGHVS, CDR2 FQNEAQ. CDR3 length: 15 amino acids. This was a deep-level run. Libraries were prepared by immunoSEQ multiplex PCR; TCRdb keeps only in-frame clonotypes and omits some of them. The sample carries 750,000 to 1,000,000 clones, around 93% recorded once. Study conclusions and caveats: In having few donors, the study represented limited genetic and exposure-history diversity.

Material: naive CD8+ T cells sorted from blood. The chain recombines TRBV7-8 with TRBJ2-7; D call uncertain. The TCR comes from a man younger than 45 in good health. CDR3 DNA: TGTGCCAGCACAGTCCCACTTGCCGGCTCCTACGAGCAGTACTTC. This translates into CASTVPLAGSYEQYF.